The 2 T cell receptor beta chains below come from one sample, sequenced in a study of blood T cell repertoires in COVID-19. Sequencing used immunoSEQ multiplex PCR; TCRdb keeps in-frame clones, though not all of them. The sample carries about 29,000 clones, 89% recorded once. Sequenced sample: peripheral blood. Receptors originate from a human donor in a cohort sampled during active COVID-19.

The chain combines TRBV27 with TRBJ2-7, with D tentatively TRBD1 (5 bases). CDR1 and CDR2 (germline): MNHEY, SMNVEV (reference sequence). The V end was cut by 0 bases, the J end by 3 bases, with 12 bases between. The CDR3 has 15 amino acids. The CDR3 sequence: CASSLSGDPGYEQYF. CDR3 in DNA: TGTGCCAGCAGTTTATCAGGGGATCCGGGCTACGAGCAGTACTTC.

The chain links TRBV9 to TRBJ2-3; possibly TRBD1 for D (6 bases). V was clipped by 5 bases and J by 0 bases, with 16 bases between them. In germline, CDR1 is SGDLS, CDR2 YYNGEE. CDR3 size: 16 residues. This CDR3 reads CASSVGAGVSTDTQYF. CDR3 DNA: TGTGCCAGCAGTGTCGGCGCAGGGGTTAGCACAGATACGCAGTATTTT.